This entry concerns a single T cell receptor beta chain. Its target is not known. The CDR3 loop spans 16 amino acids. Germline V CDR1 and CDR2: MDHEN, SYDVKM. V was clipped by 5 bases and J by 1 base, with 17 bases between them. Deep level was the assay's run setting. Measured with immunoSEQ multiplex PCR; TCRdb has only the in-frame clones, and not every one. The sample includes about 2.3 million clones, about 90% of them seen just once. These data come from a study of shared clonotypes between healthy human individuals. General observations from the study: In the sorted subsets, rarefaction showed sequencing was incomplete despite large depth. Represented genetic and exposure-history diversity was restricted by having few donors.

Healthy HIV-negative adults with no recent acute infections or vaccinations were recruited as donors. This clonotype was obtained from a man aged 18 to 30 in good health. Some clones in this sample may be carry-over from other donors' samples. The chain couples TRBV28 to TRBJ2-5; tentative D call: TRBD1 (5 bases). The material sequenced was naive CD4+ T cells from PBMCs. The subset is: CD45RA+ positively selected. The CDR3 region has the DNA TGTGCCAGCAGTGGTTCGACAGCCGTGGGCCAAGAGACCCAGTACTTC. It specifies CASSGSTAVGQETQYF.